The present entry profiles one TCR beta chain with its context. Its antigen remains unidentified. Base qualities are missing; no much larger clone stands one base away. The sample is drawn from a study of T-cell memory formation after mild COVID-19 (dated by TCRdb to the early 2020s). Notes on the research overall: TCR sequence clusters from the two donors were largely donor specific. Longitudinal TCRalpha and TCRbeta repertoire sequencing tracked T-cell clones expanding and contracting after mild COVID-19 in a couple of donors. The cohort was made up of two young adult volunteers, one female and one male, who were previously healthy.

From the cysteine through the phenylalanine, the CDR3 covers 17 amino acids. The DNA shown is the 51-base CDR3, in frame from base 1. CDR1 and CDR2 were assigned from the germline V gene as KGHDR and SFDVKD. After removal of 2 bases from V and 2 bases from J, the junction retains 8 bases not matched to a gene. The sequencer was an Illumina NovaSeq 6000. cDNA libraries for TCRalpha and TCRbeta were prepared by 5'RACE using constant-segment primers, with sample barcodes and unique molecular identifiers added. RNA was extracted from every sample with Trizol reagent. The libraries were amplified in two PCR steps, and the second step added a second sample barcode and Illumina TruSeq adapters. Sequencing of libraries was performed on an Illumina NovaSeq with 2 x 150 bp paired-end reads. Per the source publication's procedure: The reads were demultiplexed and collapsed into UMI-guided consensus sequences using migec v1.2.7. Using mixcr v2.1.11, the UMI consensuses were aligned to TRA and TRB V and J templates and assembled into clonotypes. Expanded or contracted clonotypes were those called significant by both edgeR and NoisET, with noise models trained on biological replicates. For edgeR calls, a false discovery rate-adjusted p below 0.01 and a log2 fold-change threshold of 1 were applied. As an exploratory analysis of dynamics, max-normalized trajectories of the 1000 most abundant clonotypes were examined with PCA combined with hierarchical clustering. Separately sequenced CD4+ and CD8+ repertoires were used to assign the CD4 or CD8 phenotype of responding clones. Clones were called with MiXCR by TCRdb after fastp trimmed the public reads at Q25, and only in-frame beta chains were retained. Identical CDR3 protein sequences are pooled into one entry, listed with their most common genes and DNA. The V and J calls and clone size come from TCRdb's table, not from the authors' own analysis. Present in this sample are nearly 110,000 distinct CDR3 sequences, around 12% of which were seen just once. Around 30% of the sample belongs to the ten largest clones.

Overall results and qualifications from the work: Only a couple of mild cases were covered in the study, and larger cohorts including severe cases with pre-infection samples were considered necessary. From day 15 to 85, contracting clones showed balanced CD4/CD8 phenotypes, whereas a second wave of clones that expanded from day 15 to 37 leaned towards CD4+. Some responding clones were detected in pre-infection memory, suggesting pre-existing cross-reactive memory T cells joined the SARS-CoV-2 response. Contracting CD4+ clones turned up mainly in the CM and EM memory subsets, whereas EMRA was where CD8+ clones were enriched. Whether the second-wave clones peaking on day 37 were SARS-CoV-2 specific was not confirmed.

PBMCs were isolated by Ficoll-Paque density gradient centrifugation. The clonotype was recovered from an adult woman who had mild COVID-19 (a few samples of this study predate the infection). The sample titles of this study are shuffled in the database, so cell type and time point are left out; the donor was told from shared clones. The chain joins TRBV24-1 to TRBJ2-7; TRBD1 matches 10 bases in the middle. The specimen sequenced was PBMCs or a T cell subset sorted from them (not recorded which). The nucleotide sequence reads as follows: TGTGCCACCAGTGATTCCCACTCCGGACAGGGGGCCTACGAGCAGTACTTC. Translated, it reads CATSDSHSGQGAYEQYF.